Sequencing of this TCR beta chain was carried out in a study of blood T cells in healthy people across ages. Study as a whole: Per two T cells, template switching captured roughly one barcoded beta molecule. Study results and caveats: The long-lived group displayed more naive CD4+ cells, plus higher diversity, than the aged donors did. Per-million-T-cell TCR beta diversity fell roughly linearly with age.

Peripheral blood samples of roughly 9.8 milliliters were drawn from each donor. Alongside a J-beta primer mix, a sample-barcoded 5' primer served in a second PCR lasting roughly 7 to 11 cycles. Each CDR3 protein is one row after TCRdb ran MiXCR on the 5' RACE reads. The sample lists 790,000 or so distinct CDR3 sequences, 35% to 60% occurring once. This CDR3 comprises 14 residues. Losses at the gene ends were 3 bases for V and 5 bases for J; bases not matched to a gene: 1. Germline CDR1 is DFQATT and CDR2 is SNEGSKA (reference sequence). On this clonotype itself: The target antigen is unknown.

Sequences were obtained from blood. The origin of this receptor is an elderly man in good health. The V call is TRBV20-1, the J call TRBJ2-3, with 14 nucleotides matching TRBD2. CDR3 DNA sequence: TGCAGTGCTAGGACTAGCGGGAGGGGAGATACGCAGTATTTT. It encodes CSARTSGRGDTQYF.